One and the same sample provided the 10 T cell receptor beta chains below, sequenced in a study of T cell clonotyping in hematopoietic cell transplantation. Sequenced by immunoSEQ multiplex PCR; TCRdb stores in-frame clones only, minus some. This table has 12,000 to 15,000 clones, about 94% appearing once. The input for sequencing was PBMCs, taken 30 days after allogeneic stem cell transplant. These receptors were obtained from a male patient between 55 and 70 years old who had an allogeneic stem cell transplant from an unrelated donor, so the T cells may come from the graft donor. Some clones in this sample may be carry-over from other donors' samples.

This chain links TRBV9 with TRBJ2-2, with D unclear. Trimming took off 2 bases at V and 7 bases at J, with 3 bases between the two ends. The V gene's germline CDR1 is SGDLS and CDR2 YYNGEE. CDR3 length: 11 residues. The CDR3 reads CASSVHGELFF. The CDR3 region has the DNA TGTGCCAGCAGCGTCCACGGGGAGCTGTTTTTT.

This sequence joins TRBV2 and TRBJ2-1; maybe TRBD1 (5 bases). Germline values: CDR1 SNHLY, CDR2 FYNNEI. The V and J ends lost 9 bases and 13 bases respectively, with 13 bases between them. This CDR3 contains 10 residues. The CDR3 DNA follows: TGTGCCAGTTTCGGCAGGGTACAGTTCTTC. This translates into CASFGRVQFF.

The V and J genes are TRBV5-1 and TRBJ1-4; D call uncertain. Between the trimmed V and J ends, which lost 4 bases and 6 bases, there was a span of 16 bases. The CDR3 sequence is 15 residues long. Germline CDR1 and CDR2: SGHRS and YFSETQ. CDR3 loop: CASSLALVWHEKLFF. DNA for the CDR3: TGCGCCAGCAGCCTGGCGCTGGTGTGGCATGAAAAACTGTTTTTT.

This clone was picked up a small number of times. A read error may produce the germline difference seen at one junction end. The chain has TRBV28 and TRBJ2-2; a possible D gene is TRBD2 (5 bases). CDR1 is MDHEN, CDR2 SYDVKM, per germline. CDR3 size: 13 residues. CDR3 bases: TGTGCCAGCAGTCTCGGGAACTCCGGGGAGCTGTTTTTT. Translating it yields CASSLGNSGELFF.

The CDR3 DNA reads TGTGCCAGCAGCAATATGGCGGGAGAGCAGTACTTC. It translates to CASSNMAGEQYF. J is TRBJ2-7 and V is TRBV6-5, with D possibly TRBD2 on 6 matching bases. The CDR3 length is 12 residues. The V gene's germline CDR1 is MNHEY and CDR2 SVGAGI. The germline V and J ends were trimmed by 6 bases and 7 bases, with 13 bases remaining between them.

The chain has TRBV20-1 and TRBJ2-7; D is possibly TRBD1 (6 bases). Deletions cut 6 bases from V and 2 bases from J, with 8 bases between. From germline, CDR1 is DFQATT and CDR2 SNEGSKA (reference sequence). The CDR3 has 11 residues. CDR3 DNA sequence: TGCAGTGCGGCAGGGGCCTACGAGCAGTACTTC. Translating it yields CSAAGAYEQYF.

This chain links TRBV6-1 with TRBJ1-1, with D maybe TRBD1 (6 bases). This CDR3 spans 14 amino acids. V dropped 0 bases and J dropped 6 bases, with 11 bases sitting between them. Germline assignment: CDR1 MNHNS and CDR2 SASEGT. CDR3 loop: CASSEAGGHPEAFF. As DNA, the CDR3 is TGTGCCAGCAGTGAAGCGGGGGGACACCCTGAAGCTTTCTTT.

The V and J genes are TRBV2 and TRBJ2-2, with D tentatively TRBD1 or TRBD2 (5 bases each). CDR3 length: 15 amino acids. Per the germline V gene, CDR1 is SNHLY and CDR2 is FYNNEI. The germline V and J ends were trimmed by 7 bases and 0 bases, with 12 bases remaining between them. The CDR3 DNA reads as TGTGCCAGCAATCGGGACGGGGCGAACACCGGGGAGCTGTTTTTT. As protein: CASNRDGANTGELFF.

The chain couples TRBV7-2 to TRBJ1-1; no firm D call. The V end lost 1 base, the J end lost 2 bases, and 11 bases lay between the germline ends. CDR1 and CDR2 (germline): SGHTA, FQGNSA. CDR3 length: 15 residues. The CDR3 bases are TGTGCCAGCAGCTTAGTCTCAGGAACAAACACTGAAGCTTTCTTT. It specifies CASSLVSGTNTEAFF.

The chain carries TRBV19 and TRBJ2-6, with D tentatively TRBD2 (5 bases). V was cut by 8 bases and J by 0 bases, with 11 bases left in between. CDR1 is LNHDA and CDR2 is SQIVND in the germline V gene (reference sequence). CDR3 size: 15 residues. CDR3 sequence reads: CASRGKLSGANVLTF. As DNA, the CDR3 is TGTGCCAGTCGAGGGAAGCTCTCTGGGGCCAACGTCCTGACTTTC.